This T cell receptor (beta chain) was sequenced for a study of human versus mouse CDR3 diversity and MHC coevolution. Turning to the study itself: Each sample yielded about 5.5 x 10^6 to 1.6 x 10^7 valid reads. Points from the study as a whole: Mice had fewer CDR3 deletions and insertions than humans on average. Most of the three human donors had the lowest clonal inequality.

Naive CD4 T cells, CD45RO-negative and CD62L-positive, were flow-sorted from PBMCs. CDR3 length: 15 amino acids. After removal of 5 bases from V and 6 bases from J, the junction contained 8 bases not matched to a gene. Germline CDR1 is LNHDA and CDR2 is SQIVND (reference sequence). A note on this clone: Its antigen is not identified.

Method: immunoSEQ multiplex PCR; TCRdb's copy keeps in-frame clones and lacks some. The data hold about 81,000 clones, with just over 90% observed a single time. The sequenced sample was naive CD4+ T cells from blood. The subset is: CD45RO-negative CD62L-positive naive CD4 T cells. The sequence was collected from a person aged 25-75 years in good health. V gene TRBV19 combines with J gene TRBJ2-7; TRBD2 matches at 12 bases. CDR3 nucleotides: TGTGCCAGTAGTTCCCCTAGCGGGAGGGCCTTCGAGCAGTACTTC. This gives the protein CASSSPSGRAFEQYF.